This T cell receptor beta chain was obtained from a study of type 1 regulatory T cells. The wider study: T-allo10 is an in vitro-generated, Tr1-enriched CD4 T cell product specific for alloantigen.

General study findings and limits: Compared with non-type 1 regulatory T cells, type 1 regulatory T cells showed a more restricted TCR repertoire.

Concerning this clonotype itself: Its cognate antigen is unknown.

The CDR3 spans 14 residues. Germline V gives CDR1 SEHNR, CDR2 FQNEAQ (reference sequence). The germline V and J ends were trimmed by 2 bases and 5 bases, with 12 bases remaining between them. TCRdb recomputed calls from the reads with MiXCR, one row per CDR3 protein. The data show about 62,000 distinct CDR3 sequences, over 50% seen once. The receptor was derived from a human donor in good health. This chain links TRBV7-9 with TRBJ1-1; D is uncertain. Sequenced input: cultured non-Tr1 T cells, either the whole culture or a sorted T cell fraction (not recorded which). The CDR3 DNA follows: TGTGCCAGCAGCTTACCCCCGGGGAATACTGAAGCTTTCTTT. Translation gives CASSLPPGNTEAFF.